The 32 T cell receptor beta chains below come from one sample, sequenced in a study of spatial heterogeneity in lung cancer. TCRdb ran MiXCR on the 5' RACE reads and lists one entry per CDR3 protein. The data hold around 8,100 distinct CDR3 sequences, with under 15% observed a single time. The antigens for these receptors are not known. This sample's time point: sample taken at primary tumor resection. The study's findings and limits: Within tumors, counts of expanded alpha and beta TCRs tracked tumor mutation counts.

The sequencing used lung tumor tissue, collected at surgery. These receptors were obtained from a male donor with early-stage non-small cell lung cancer.

Regarding this clonotype: As an off-target read in a library built for alpha chains, this beta chain has a frequency of little significance. V usage is TRBV10-3 and J usage is TRBJ2-7, with D tentatively TRBD1 (6 bases). Germline V gene lookup returns CDR1 ENHRY and CDR2 SYGVKD. V dropped 2 bases and J dropped 5 bases, with 13 bases sitting between them. This CDR3 is 14 amino acids long. In DNA form, the CDR3 reads TGTGCCATCAGTGAGCGGACAGCCCAGGACGAGCAGTACTTC. Its translation: CAISERTAQDEQYF.

This clonotype was recorded at least ten times. As an off-target read in a library built for alpha chains, this beta chain has a frequency of little significance. This rearrangement joins TRBV5-1 to TRBJ2-2; TRBD2 agrees at 13 bases. Germline trimming cut 3 bases from V and 5 bases from J; bases unmatched to any gene: 7. Germline assignment: CDR1 SGHRS and CDR2 YFSETQ. The CDR3 runs 17 residues. CDR3 nucleotide sequence: TGCGCCAGCAGCTCCGGGACTAGCGGGATGGTTACCGGGGAGCTGTTTTTT. This codes for CASSSGTSGMVTGELFF.

This clonotype was recorded at least ten times. This beta chain appears as a stray read in a library generated for alpha chains; its size is not informative. The chain combines TRBV25-1 with TRBJ2-5; a weak D match, TRBD2 (5 bases). V lost 7 bases, J lost 4 bases, and 13 bases lay in between. The CDR3 is 13 residues long. In germline, CDR1 is MGHDK, CDR2 SYGVNS. This CDR3 reads CASTLSGRETQYF. In DNA, the CDR3 is TGTGCCAGCACCCTAAGCGGCAGAGAGACCCAGTACTTC.

In its sample, this clonotype was seen many times. This beta chain appears as a stray read in a library generated for alpha chains; its size is not informative. The rearrangement uses TRBV11-2 and TRBJ1-1, with TRBD1 matching over 8 bases. Germline CDR1 SGHAT, CDR2 FQNNGV. Losses at the gene ends were 0 bases for V and 3 bases for J; bases not matched to a gene: 3. This CDR3 spans 15 amino acids. The DNA for the CDR3 is TGTGCCAGCAGCTTAGAGACAGGGGAGGACACTGAAGCTTTCTTT. This sequence encodes CASSLETGEDTEAFF.

Relative to its sample, this clonotype is medium-sized. This beta chain was picked up by a library intended for alpha chains and is off target, so its count carries little meaning. The gene calls are TRBV7-8 and TRBJ2-3, with TRBD2 matching over 10 bases. The CDR3 runs to 15 residues. The trim removed 1 base at V and 4 bases at J, leaving 2 bases unmatched. Germline lookup yields CDR1 SGHVS and CDR2 FQNEAQ. CDR3 sequence reads: CASSLVGLAPDTQYF. The CDR3 DNA sequence: TGTGCCAGCAGCTTAGTGGGACTAGCGCCAGATACGCAGTATTTT.

On this clonotype: A much bigger clone sits one base away, suggesting this may be a read error. This likely comes from a read error, as the CDR3 has no conserved phenylalanine or tryptophan at its end. This beta chain lies outside the target of a library built for alpha chains; its clone size means little. V is TRBV9 and J is TRBJ2-1; weak D call: TRBD2 (5 bases). Germline V gives CDR1 SGDLS, CDR2 YYNGEE. V was shortened by 4 bases and J by 0 bases, with 17 bases between the two germline ends. The CDR3 covers 17 residues. CDR3 region: CASSSVGGRSSYNEQFS. DNA for the CDR3: TGTGCCAGCAGCTCGGTGGGCGGGCGGAGCTCCTACAATGAGCAGTTCTCC.

This clonotype was seen at least ten times. This beta chain came through as a stray read in a library set up for alpha chains, and its size says little. The V gene is TRBV5-1, the J gene TRBJ2-7, with 7 bases that match TRBD2. The CDR3 loop spans 17 amino acids. Per the germline V gene, CDR1 is SGHRS and CDR2 is YFSETQ. V was clipped by 4 bases and J by 3 bases; unmatched bases: 16. In DNA, the CDR3 is TGCGCCAGCAGCCCAAGCCCTCCGGGACTACCCAACTACGAGCAGTACTTC. Its translation: CASSPSPPGLPNYEQYF.

This clonotype was counted ten times or more. As an off-target read in a library built for alpha chains, this beta chain has a frequency of little significance. The chain recombines TRBV29-1 with TRBJ2-1; no clear D. Deletions cut 7 bases from V and 1 base from J, with 5 bases between. Germline V gene lookup returns CDR1 SQVTM and CDR2 ANQGSEA. CDR3 length equals 11 residues. CDR3 loop: CSGASYNEQFF. The CDR3 coding sequence is TGCAGCGGGGCGTCCTACAATGAGCAGTTCTTC.

By share of the sample, this clonotype is medium-sized (0.01 to 0.1%). A library made for alpha chains picked up this beta chain off target, so its size means little. The chain has TRBV5-1 and TRBJ2-5; perhaps TRBD1 as D (6 bases). V lost 6 bases and J lost 5, with 20 bases in between. CDR1 SGHRS and CDR2 YFSETQ come from the germline V gene. The CDR3 spans 15 residues. CDR3 sequence reads: CASTTTGQNLETQYF. CDR3 in DNA: TGCGCCAGCACCACGACAGGACAGAATTTGGAGACCCAGTACTTC.

This clonotype came up a few times. This beta chain is a stray sequence in a library constructed for alpha chains; its clone size is not meaningful. The chain couples TRBV7-2 to TRBJ1-1, with TRBD1 identical over 11 bases. J gave up 5 bases and V 0 bases, and 5 bases lay outside the gene matches. Germline-derived CDR1 and CDR2 are SGHTA and FQGNSA. This CDR3 has 16 residues. CDR3 DNA sequence: TGTGCCAGCAGCTTAGCGGGGACAGGGGGTGGGACTGAAGCTTTCTTT. It specifies CASSLAGTGGGTEAFF.

This clonotype came up a few times. This beta chain is off target for a library built for alpha chains, so its abundance means little. The gene calls are TRBV4-1 and TRBJ1-2; 8 nucleotides align to TRBD1. This CDR3 is built from 14 residues. J lost 3 bases, V lost 3 bases, and 3 bases had no gene match. Germline V CDR1 and CDR2: MGHRA, YSYEKL. CDR3 nucleotide sequence: TGCGCCAGCAGCCATGAGACAGGGGACTATGGCTACACCTTC. It is translated as CASSHETGDYGYTF.

This clonotype was seen at least ten times. The library was designed around alpha chains, so this beta chain is a stray read whose abundance carries little weight. This chain links TRBV5-1 with TRBJ2-7, with 7 bases that match TRBD2. This CDR3 is 15 amino acids long. Unmatched junction bases numbered 9, after V lost 4 bases and J lost 2 bases. Germline-derived CDR1 and CDR2 are SGHRS and YFSETQ. Written as DNA, the CDR3 is TGCGCCAGCAGCGTCGCAGGGCTAGCGGCCTACGAGCAGTACTTC. Its protein product is CASSVAGLAAYEQYF.

Comments on this clonotype: With the library built for alpha chains, this beta chain is off target and its frequency is not meaningful. The rearrangement uses TRBV13 and TRBJ2-1; maybe TRBD1 (6 bases). This CDR3 spans 17 amino acids. The germline V and J ends were trimmed by 4 bases and 9 bases, with 25 bases remaining between them. CDR1 and CDR2 from the germline V gene are PRHDT and FYEKMQ (reference sequence). CDR3 protein: CASSYNTDSSTWGEQFF. As DNA, the CDR3 is TGTGCCAGCAGCTACAATACGGACAGCTCCACCTGGGGTGAGCAGTTCTTC.

This clonotype was counted at least ten times. Being off target in a library aimed at alpha chains, this beta chain has a size of little meaning. The chain employs TRBV10-1 and TRBJ1-1; D ambiguous. Per the germline V gene, CDR1 is WNHNN and CDR2 is SYGVQD (reference sequence). The CDR3 extends over 14 amino acids. Trimming pared 3 bases from V and 0 bases from J, leaving 8 bases between. The CDR3 loop is CASSEGRMNTEAFF. In DNA form, the CDR3 reads TGCGCCAGCAGTGAAGGACGTATGAACACTGAAGCTTTCTTT.

As regards this clonotype: Little can be read into the size of this beta chain, an off-target read in a library designed for alpha chains. The chain employs TRBV28 and TRBJ1-6; 7 nucleotides line up with TRBD1. J lost 7 bases, V lost 6 bases, and 12 bases had no gene match. In germline, CDR1 is MDHEN, CDR2 SYDVKM. The CDR3 has 16 residues. DNA of the CDR3: TGTGCCAGCAGACACTCTTTCGGGACAGTAAATTCACCCCTCCACTTT. This gives the protein CASRHSFGTVNSPLHF. The variable domain in full, completed from reference TRBV28 and TRBJ1-6, reads DVKVTQSSRYLVKRTGEKVFLECVQDMDHENMFWYRQDPGLGLRLIYFSYDVKMKEKGDIPEGYSVSREKKERFSLILESASTNQTSMYLCASRHSFGTVNSPLHFGNGTRLTVT.

Many counts were recorded for this clonotype. This beta chain is a stray read from a library made for alpha chains; its abundance is not meaningful. The chain recombines TRBV27 with TRBJ2-5, with 10 bases matching TRBD1. V was clipped by 6 bases and J by 5 bases; unmatched bases: 9. CDR1 and CDR2 from the germline V gene are MNHEY and SMNVEV (reference sequence). The CDR3 is 15 amino acids. CDR3 nucleotides: TGTGCCAGCAGCCCCCGGGACAGGGGCTTTGAGACCCAGTACTTC. It yields the protein CASSPRDRGFETQYF.

Sample share makes this clonotype medium-sized. Little can be read into the size of this beta chain, an off-target read in a library designed for alpha chains. The V and J genes are TRBV5-4 and TRBJ2-3; D is possibly TRBD2 (7 bases). Per the germline V gene, CDR1 is SGHNT and CDR2 is YYREEE (reference sequence). The V end was cut by 1 base, the J end by 6 bases, with 12 bases between. This CDR3 contains 14 residues. CDR3 DNA sequence: TGTGCCAGCAGCTTGCCGGGGGGCGCTGATACGCAGTATTTT. Encoded protein: CASSLPGGADTQYF.

The table lists this clonotype with many counts. This beta chain is an off-target read within a library intended for alpha chains, so its frequency means little. This chain connects TRBV5-1 to TRBJ2-7; D not resolved. Between the trimmed V and J ends, which lost 1 base and 2 bases, there was a span of 13 bases. The CDR3 sequence is 15 residues long. Germline CDR1 reads SGHRS; CDR2 reads YFSETQ. Written as DNA, the CDR3 is TGCGCCAGCAGCTTGAGCTACGCGCCGGCCTACGAGCAGTACTTC. Protein: CASSLSYAPAYEQYF.

By frequency in the sample, this clonotype is medium-sized (0.01 to 0.1%). Little can be read into the size of this beta chain, an off-target read in a library designed for alpha chains. CDR3 residues: CASSLWQGNTGELFF. CDR3 bases: TGTGCCAGCAGTTTATGGCAGGGTAACACCGGGGAGCTGTTTTTT. This chain links TRBV28 with TRBJ2-2; a weak D match, TRBD1 (5 bases). Germline assignment: CDR1 MDHEN and CDR2 SYDVKM. CDR3 length: 15 residues. The V end lost 0 bases, the J end lost 2 bases, and 7 bases lay between the germline ends.

This clonotype came up many times. Because this beta chain is a stray read in a library intended to capture alpha chains, its abundance should not be given much weight. J is TRBJ2-5 and V is TRBV5-1, with D perhaps TRBD2 (5 bases). V gave up 0 bases and J gave up 4 bases, with 10 bases separating them. This CDR3 is 14 amino acids long. In germline, CDR1 is SGHRS, CDR2 YFSETQ. The CDR3 coding sequence is TGCGCCAGCAGCTTGGCGGGGTTGGGAGAGACCCAGTACTTC. Translation: CASSLAGLGETQYF.

This clonotype was seen ten or more times. A library made for alpha chains picked up this beta chain off target, so its size means little. J is TRBJ2-1 and V is TRBV14; the D is unclear. Germline-derived CDR1 and CDR2 are SGHDN and FVKESK. This CDR3 contains 13 residues. The V gene lost 0 bases and the J gene lost 5 bases, with 5 bases spanning the gap. The DNA of the CDR3 is TGTGCCAGCAGCCAAGAGCCCAACAATGAGCAGTTCTTC. Translated: CASSQEPNNEQFF.

By proportion, this clonotype is medium-sized. This beta chain was picked up by a library intended for alpha chains and is off target, so its count carries little meaning. This chain joins TRBV7-9 and TRBJ1-1, with TRBD1 as a possible D gene (6 bases). V gave up 4 bases and J gave up 7 bases, with 13 bases separating them. The CDR3 totals 13 residues. From germline, CDR1 is SEHNR and CDR2 FQNEAQ (reference sequence). The CDR3 nucleotides read TGTGCCAGCAGCTCCCTAATGACAGGTGAAGCTTTCTTT. This sequence encodes CASSSLMTGEAFF.

This clonotype counts as medium-sized. This beta chain lies outside the target of a library built for alpha chains; its clone size means little. This CDR3 is CASSVTSGGGSEQFF. The DNA of the CDR3 is TGTGCCAGCAGCGTCACTAGCGGCGGCGGAAGTGAGCAGTTCTTC. This chain joins TRBV9 and TRBJ2-1, with TRBD2 matching 8 bases. The CDR3 is 15 amino acids. J gave up 9 bases and V 2 bases, and 10 bases lay outside the gene matches. CDR1 and CDR2 (germline): SGDLS, YYNGEE.

This clonotype was recorded many times. For a library built for alpha chains, this beta chain is a stray read; little rests on its size. CDR3 in amino acids: CASSIRTGGLGNEQFF. The CDR3 DNA is TGTGCCAGTAGTATTAGGACAGGGGGCTTGGGGAATGAGCAGTTCTTC. This rearrangement joins TRBV19 to TRBJ2-1, with 11 positions matching TRBD1. CDR1 is LNHDA, CDR2 SQIVND, per germline (reference sequence). J lost 7 bases, V lost 3 bases, and 8 bases had no gene match. This CDR3 is 16 amino acids long.

For this clonotype: This beta chain came through as a stray read in a library set up for alpha chains, and its size says little. V usage is TRBV28 and J usage is TRBJ1-1; perhaps TRBD1 as D (6 bases). The CDR3 has 15 amino acids. Germline-derived CDR1 and CDR2 are MDHEN and SYDVKM. V was trimmed by 6 bases and J by 4 bases, leaving 18 bases between them. CDR3 in DNA: TGTGCCAGCAGCCCCCCGGACAGTGTGAGCACTGAAGCTTTCTTT. Its protein is CASSPPDSVSTEAFF.

This clonotype was observed a handful of times. This beta chain slipped into a library made for alpha chains as a stray read, so its size is not meaningful. The V call is TRBV15, the J call TRBJ2-5, with D tentatively TRBD1 (7 bases). Germline V gives CDR1 LNHNV, CDR2 YYDKDF (reference sequence). V lost 6 bases and J 3 bases, leaving 17 bases between the germline ends. This CDR3 spans 15 amino acids. The CDR3 reads CATRGDREAKETQYF. Here the CDR3 DNA reads TGTGCCACCAGGGGAGACAGGGAGGCTAAAGAGACCCAGTACTTC.

Worth noting for this clonotype: This beta chain came through as a stray read in a library set up for alpha chains, and its size says little. This chain connects TRBV6-1 to TRBJ1-6, with 7 bases fitting TRBD1. Per the germline V gene, CDR1 is MNHNS and CDR2 is SASEGT. With 6 bases clipped from V and 9 bases from J, the junction kept 14 bases outside the gene matches. CDR3 length equals 16 residues. The CDR3 nucleotides read TGTGCCAGCAGCCGAATTCCGGGACAGCCACGTTCACCCCTCCACTTT. Its translation: CASSRIPGQPRSPLHF.

In its sample, this clonotype is medium-sized. Since it is a stray read in a library aimed at alpha chains, this beta chain has a size that is not meaningful. The CDR3 DNA follows: TGCGCCAGCAGCCAAGGGCCTAGCGGGAGGGCAGCGGACACTAATGAGCAGTTCTTC. This codes for CASSQGPSGRAADTNEQFF. This chain uses TRBV4-3 with TRBJ2-1; 12 nucleotides match TRBD2. The CDR3 is made up of 19 amino acids. The germline CDR1 and CDR2 sequences are LGHNA and YSLEER. The ends lost 1 base at V and 7 bases at J; junction bases unmatched: 14.

This clonotype came up many times. This beta chain came through as a stray read in a library set up for alpha chains, and its size says little. V usage is TRBV5-1 and J usage is TRBJ2-3; 9 bases line up with TRBD2. Germline V gives CDR1 SGHRS, CDR2 YFSETQ. Trimming removed 0 bases from V and 1 base from J; junction bases left unmatched: 6. The CDR3 loop spans 17 amino acids. The CDR3 protein is CASSLGKTSGGTDTQYF. The CDR3 DNA follows: TGCGCCAGCAGCTTGGGTAAGACTAGCGGAGGCACAGATACGCAGTATTTT. The full variable domain, in which reference TRBV5-1 and TRBJ2-3 provide the parts outside the CDR3, is KAGVTQTPRYLIKTRGQQVTLSCSPISGHRSVSWYQQTPGQGLQFLFEYFSETQRNKGNFPGRFSGRQFSNSRSEMNVSTLELGDSALYLCASSLGKTSGGTDTQYFGPGTRLTVL.

This clonotype has a single count. This beta chain was picked up by a library intended for alpha chains and is off target, so its count carries little meaning. The CDR3 bases are TGCGCCAGCAGCTTGGAGGAATATACCTACGAGCAGTACTTC. Translating it yields CASSLEEYTYEQYF. This chain connects TRBV5-1 to TRBJ2-7; no firm D call. Trimming took 0 bases from V and 2 from J, leaving 9 bases between them. The germline gives CDR1 SGHRS, CDR2 YFSETQ. This CDR3 region has 14 residues.

This clonotype was picked up many times. This beta chain lies outside the target of a library built for alpha chains; its clone size means little. The J gene is TRBJ1-1, the V gene TRBV5-5; no definite D call. Germline loops: CDR1 SGHKS, CDR2 YYEKEE (reference sequence). The CDR3 has 13 amino acids. Deletions cut 2 bases from V and 2 bases from J, with 7 bases between. The CDR3 DNA sequence: TGTGCCAGCAGCTTTTGGTTAAACACTGAAGCTTTCTTT. This encodes CASSFWLNTEAFF.

This clonotype is medium-sized (0.01 to 0.1%). For a library built for alpha chains, this beta chain is a stray read; little rests on its size. The rearrangement links TRBV18 to TRBJ2-5; 7 bases align to TRBD2. The J segment lost 2 bases and the V segment lost 6 bases, leaving 0 bases of the junction unmatched. Germline V lookup: CDR1 KGHSH, CDR2 LQKENI. CDR3 length: 12 amino acids. CDR3 amino acids: CASSGLQETQYF. As DNA, the CDR3 is TGTGCCAGCTCGGGACTACAAGAGACCCAGTACTTC.